This T cell receptor beta chain was recovered during a study of cytotoxic CD8 clonotypes in ibrutinib-treated CLL. Study-level points and caveats: The clonality went up when patients responded to ibrutinib and dropped back toward baseline at progression.

Note on this clone: Antigen unknown.

The method was immunoSEQ multiplex PCR; TCRdb's version includes in-frame clones alone and lacks a portion of them. The table lists fewer than 400,000 clones, 67% of them singletons. The length of the CDR3 is 15 residues. The germline CDR1 and CDR2 sequences are SGHAT and FQNNGV. Deletions cut 1 base from V and 0 bases from J, with 10 bases between. The source of around 1.8 micrograms of genomic DNA for TCR beta libraries was cryopreserved PBMCs. V is TRBV11-2 and J is TRBJ2-7, with D possibly matching TRBD2 (6 bases). This clonotype originated in a human donor with chronic lymphocytic leukemia. The specimen comprised PBMCs, sampled after 36 months of ibrutinib treatment. Written as DNA, the CDR3 is TGTGCCAGCAGCTTAGGTGGGGGGACCTCCTACGAGCAGTACTTC. Translating gives CASSLGGGTSYEQYF.